The next 3 T cell receptor beta chains were all read from a single sample in a study of blood T cells in healthy people across ages. A second PCR of 7 to 11 cycles used a sample-barcoded 5' primer and a J-beta primer mix. MiXCR, run by TCRdb on the 5' RACE reads, gives a single entry per CDR3 protein. The sample comprises 1.5 million to 2 million distinct CDR3 sequences, roughly two fifths of which are singletons, and roughly 23% rests with the top ten. Sequencing was done on a sample of blood. These TCRs come from a human donor in good health.

This chain links TRBV20-1 with TRBJ1-2, with 8 bases fitting TRBD1. Germline assignment: CDR1 DFQATT and CDR2 SNEGSKA (reference sequence). This CDR3 is 15 amino acids long. J lost 4 bases, V lost 1 base, and 8 bases had no gene match. CDR3 DNA sequence: TGCAGTGCTAGAGTCCGGGACAGGAGCTCCTATGGCTACACCTTC. This sequence encodes CSARVRDRSSYGYTF.

This chain links TRBV5-1 with TRBJ2-4; the D gene is possibly TRBD1 (5 bases). This CDR3 is 16 amino acids long. V was trimmed by 0 bases and J by 0 bases, leaving 10 bases between them. Germline V gene sequence: CDR1 SGHRS, CDR2 YFSETQ. CDR3 nucleotide sequence: TGCGCCAGCAGCTTGGAAGGGGTCGTAGCCAAAAACATTCAGTACTTC. Translation: CASSLEGVVAKNIQYF.

The chain carries TRBV20-1 and TRBJ2-3; maybe TRBD1 (5 bases). Germline V lookup: CDR1 DFQATT, CDR2 SNEGSKA (reference sequence). This CDR3 contains 17 residues. The V gene lost 4 bases and the J gene lost 0 bases, with 20 bases spanning the gap. The CDR3 region has the DNA TGCAGTGCTACTCCCCTCGTAAGGGGCCAAAGCACAGATACGCAGTATTTT. Translation: CSATPLVRGQSTDTQYF.